This T cell receptor (beta chain) was obtained from a study of T-cell reconstitution after alpha-beta-depleted transplantation in children. The study's findings and limits: The origin of alpha-beta T cells about two months after transplant was reportedly several hundred expanded graft clones.

The library targeted TCRbeta and was prepared with unique molecular identifiers. TCRdb reprocessed the PCR reads via MiXCR and lists one record per CDR3 protein. The sample shows tens of thousands of distinct CDR3 sequences, 5% to 7% of them seen only once. This clonotype showed up many times. Its antigen is not known. The CDR3 loop spans 14 amino acids. V dropped 3 bases and J dropped 5; count of bases not matched to a gene: 2. Per germline, CDR1 LGHNA and CDR2 YNFKEQ. The chain couples TRBV4-2 to TRBJ2-5; 11 bases align to TRBD1. The specimen was peripheral blood, collected 60 days after TCRalphabeta/CD19-depleted stem cell transplant. The receptor's source is a child under two years old who had a stem cell transplant for acute myeloid leukemia, so the T cells may come from the graft donor. CDR3 sequence: CASSQDRGPETQYF. In DNA, the CDR3 is TGTGCCAGCAGCCAGGACAGGGGGCCGGAGACCCAGTACTTC.